This T cell receptor (beta chain) derives from a study of early T cells in non-severe SARS-CoV-2 infection. Study overall: From unsorted whole blood, bulk RNA was sequenced, and the chains remained unpaired. The study's findings and limits: Clonotype matching in VDJdb favored anti-spike CD8 responses and did not capture private and CD4 specificities.

Worth noting for this clonotype: No antigen is known for it.

V lost 3 bases and J lost 1, with 6 bases in between. Germline CDR1 SGHAT, CDR2 FQNNGV. This CDR3 has 13 residues. TCRdb passed the 5' RACE reads through MiXCR, listing each CDR3 protein once. Found here are tens of thousands of distinct CDR3 sequences, roughly 9.4% of them singletons; the top ten hold approximately 5.4%. This chain links TRBV11-2 with TRBJ1-1, with a possible D match to TRBD1 (5 bases). This sequence was found in an adult who was a healthcare worker with PCR-confirmed SARS-CoV-2 infection or an uninfected control (not recorded which). The sample consisted of whole blood, taken at baseline. CDR3 residues: CASSFDRNTEAFF. The CDR3 nucleotides are TGTGCCAGCAGCTTTGACAGGAACACTGAAGCTTTCTTT. Supplemented by reference TRBV11-2 and TRBJ1-1, the full variable domain reads EAGVAQSPRYKIIEKRQSVAFWCNPISGHATLYWYQQILGQGPKLLIQFQNNGVVDDSQLPKDRFSAERLKGVDSTLKIQPAKLEDSAVYLCASSFDRNTEAFFGQGTRLTVV.